What follows are 10 T cell receptor beta chains derived from one specimen sequenced in a study of cytomegalovirus exposure and HLA in healthy donors. The PCR contained 60 Vbeta and 13 Jbeta primers. Using immunoSEQ multiplex PCR, the repertoire was profiled, and TCRdb retains in-frame clones only, with some absent. Counted here are 100,000 or so clones, 65% to 85% occurring once; the ten biggest clones make up under 2.5%. The sample comprised PBMCs. The receptors derive from a man younger than 35 in good health and CMV-seronegative.

The J gene is TRBJ2-7, the V gene TRBV7-2; D call uncertain. This CDR3 comprises 11 residues. V was clipped by 3 bases and J by 6 bases, with 6 bases between them. CDR1 and CDR2 from the germline V gene are SGHTA and FQGNSA. Written as DNA, the CDR3 is TGTGCCAGCAGCTTCCGGTCCGAGCAGTACTTC. Translated, it gives CASSFRSEQYF.

The V and J genes are TRBV4-2 and TRBJ2-2, with D possibly matching TRBD1 (8 bases). Germline V lookup: CDR1 LGHNA, CDR2 YNFKEQ. This CDR3 comprises 18 residues. V was cut by 2 bases and J by 7 bases, with 23 bases left in between. CDR3 DNA sequence: TGTGCCAGCAGCCAACAGCCAGGGACTACAGGGGGGCACGGGGAGCTGTTTTTT. Amino acid sequence: CASSQQPGTTGGHGELFF.

This clone was observed a single time. The chain couples TRBV29-1 to TRBJ1-1, with D unresolved. The CDR3 loop spans 10 amino acids. Trimming left V 5 bases short and J 4 bases short, with 5 bases between. Germline V CDR1 and CDR2: SQVTM, ANQGSEA. The CDR3 sequence: CSVFRTEAFF. Written as DNA, the CDR3 is TGCAGCGTTTTCCGCACTGAAGCTTTCTTT. Full variable domain (outside the CDR3, taken from reference TRBV29-1 and TRBJ1-1): SAVISQKPSRDICQRGTSLTIQCQVDSQVTMMFWYRQQPGQSLTLIATANQGSEATYESGFVIDKFPISRPNLTFSTLTVSNMSPEDSSIYLCSVFRTEAFFGQGTRLTVV.

This clone was seen a handful of times. The chain recombines TRBV7-9 with TRBJ1-1, with D perhaps matching TRBD1 (6 bases). The germline V gene encodes CDR1 SEHNR and CDR2 FQNEAQ (reference sequence). The ends were cut back, 3 bases at V and 1 base at J, with 12 bases in the middle. The CDR3 has 15 residues. The CDR3 region has the DNA TGTGCCAGCAGCTTCTCGGACAGTTCGAACACTGAAGCTTTCTTT. Its protein product is CASSFSDSSNTEAFF.

The V gene is TRBV19, the J gene TRBJ1-5; perhaps TRBD1 as D (5 bases). The V end was cut by 5 bases, the J end by 5 bases, with 13 bases between. The CDR3 runs to 14 residues. Looked up from germline, CDR1 is LNHDA and CDR2 is SQIVND (reference sequence). CDR3 residues: CASSGALSYQPQHF. As DNA, the CDR3 is TGTGCCAGTAGTGGGGCGCTTTCATATCAGCCCCAGCATTTT.

The sample holds a few counts of this clone. V usage is TRBV6-6 and J usage is TRBJ1-1, with 10 bases lining up with TRBD1. The junction had 7 bases not matched to a gene; V was cut back by 7 bases and J by 11 bases. The CDR3 consists of 12 residues. The germline gives CDR1 MNHNY, CDR2 SVGAGI (reference sequence). The DNA for the CDR3 is TGTGCCAGCATCGGACAGGGGGTGGTGGCTTTCTTT. Its protein product is CASIGQGVVAFF.

The CDR3 sequence is CASSPLAGGAKNIQYF. CDR3 nucleotide sequence: TGTGCCAGCAGCCCCTTGGCGGGGGGAGCCAAAAACATTCAGTACTTC. This sequence joins TRBV5-4 and TRBJ2-4, with 8 positions matching TRBD2. The CDR3 is made up of 16 amino acids. The V gene end was trimmed by 4 bases and the J gene end by 0 bases; junction bases not matched to a gene: 6. Germline V gene sequence: CDR1 SGHNT, CDR2 YYREEE (reference sequence).

This clone was recorded once. CDR3 sequence: CASSRQASQGGEKLFF. The CDR3 region has the DNA TGTGCCAGCAGCCGCCAGGCGAGCCAGGGTGGCGAAAAACTGTTTTTT. J is TRBJ1-4 and V is TRBV4-2, with D perhaps TRBD1 (5 bases). The CDR3 runs to 16 residues. Germline V lookup: CDR1 LGHNA, CDR2 YNFKEQ. Trimming cost V 4 bases and J 8 bases, with 20 bases left between them.

This chain connects TRBV11-2 to TRBJ2-2, with 8 positions matching TRBD1. V lost 5 bases to trimming and J lost 7 bases; unmatched junction nucleotides: 12. Per the germline V gene, CDR1 is SGHAT and CDR2 is FQNNGV. This CDR3 has 16 residues. CDR3 amino acids: CASSPAAGGAGGELFF. CDR3 DNA sequence: TGTGCCAGCAGCCCCGCAGCAGGGGGCGCAGGCGGGGAGCTGTTTTTT. The full variable domain, its missing parts supplied by reference TRBV11-2 and TRBJ2-2, is EAGVAQSPRYKIIEKRQSVAFWCNPISGHATLYWYQQILGQGPKLLIQFQNNGVVDDSQLPKDRFSAERLKGVDSTLKIQPAKLEDSAVYLCASSPAAGGAGGELFFGEGSRLTVL.

This clone turned up a few times. The chain's CDR3 is CASSQEKGNGEQYF. CDR3 in DNA: TGTGCCAGCAGCCAAGAGAAGGGGAACGGCGAGCAGTACTTC. The V and J genes are TRBV4-2 and TRBJ2-7; maybe TRBD1 (5 bases). The ends were cut back, 0 bases at V and 6 bases at J, with 12 bases in the middle. CDR3 size: 14 residues. Per germline, CDR1 LGHNA and CDR2 YNFKEQ.